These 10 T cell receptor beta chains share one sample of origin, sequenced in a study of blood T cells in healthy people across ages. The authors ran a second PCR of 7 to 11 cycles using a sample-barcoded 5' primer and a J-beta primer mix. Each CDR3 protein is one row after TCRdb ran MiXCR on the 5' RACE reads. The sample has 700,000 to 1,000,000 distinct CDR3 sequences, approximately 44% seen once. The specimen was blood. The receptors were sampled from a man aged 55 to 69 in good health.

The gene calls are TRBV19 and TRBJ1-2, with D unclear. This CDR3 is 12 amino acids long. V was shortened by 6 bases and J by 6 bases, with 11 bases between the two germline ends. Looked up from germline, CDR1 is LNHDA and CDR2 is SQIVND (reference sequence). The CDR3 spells CASRLGLHGYTF. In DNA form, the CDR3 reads TGTGCCAGTAGGCTTGGATTACATGGCTACACCTTC.

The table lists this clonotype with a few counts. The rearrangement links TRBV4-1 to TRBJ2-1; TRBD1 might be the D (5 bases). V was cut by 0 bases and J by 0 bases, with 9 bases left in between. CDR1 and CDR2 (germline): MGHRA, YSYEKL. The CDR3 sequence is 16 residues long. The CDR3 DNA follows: TGCGCCAGCAGCCAAGAGCAAGACAGCTCCTACAATGAGCAGTTCTTC. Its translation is CASSQEQDSSYNEQFF.

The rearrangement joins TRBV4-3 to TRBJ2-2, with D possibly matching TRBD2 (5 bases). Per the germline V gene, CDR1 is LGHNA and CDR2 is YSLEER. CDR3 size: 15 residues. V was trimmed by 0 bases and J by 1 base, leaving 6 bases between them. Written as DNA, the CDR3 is TGCGCCAGCAGCCAAGAAGAGGGGAACACCGGGGAGCTGTTTTTT. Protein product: CASSQEEGNTGELFF.

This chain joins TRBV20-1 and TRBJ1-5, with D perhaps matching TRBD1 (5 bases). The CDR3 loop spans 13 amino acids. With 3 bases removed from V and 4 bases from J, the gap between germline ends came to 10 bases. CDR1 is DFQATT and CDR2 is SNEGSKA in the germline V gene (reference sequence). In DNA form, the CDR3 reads TGCAGTGCTAGCCCAGGGTCGAATCAGCCCCAGCATTTT. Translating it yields CSASPGSNQPQHF.

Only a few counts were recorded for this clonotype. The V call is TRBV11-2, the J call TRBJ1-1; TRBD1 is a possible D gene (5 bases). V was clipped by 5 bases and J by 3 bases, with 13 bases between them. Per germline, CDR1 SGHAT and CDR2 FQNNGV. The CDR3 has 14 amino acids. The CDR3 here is CASSPGTADTEAFF. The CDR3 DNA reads TGTGCCAGCAGCCCAGGGACCGCCGACACTGAAGCTTTCTTT. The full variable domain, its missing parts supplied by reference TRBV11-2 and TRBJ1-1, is EAGVAQSPRYKIIEKRQSVAFWCNPISGHATLYWYQQILGQGPKLLIQFQNNGVVDDSQLPKDRFSAERLKGVDSTLKIQPAKLEDSAVYLCASSPGTADTEAFFGQGTRLTVV.

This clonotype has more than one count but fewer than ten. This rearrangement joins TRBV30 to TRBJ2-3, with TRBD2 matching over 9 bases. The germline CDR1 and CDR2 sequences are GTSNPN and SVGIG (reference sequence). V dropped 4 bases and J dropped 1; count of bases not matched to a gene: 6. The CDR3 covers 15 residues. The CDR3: CAWNLAGLRTDTQYF. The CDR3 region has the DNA TGTGCCTGGAATCTAGCGGGGTTACGCACAGATACGCAGTATTTT.

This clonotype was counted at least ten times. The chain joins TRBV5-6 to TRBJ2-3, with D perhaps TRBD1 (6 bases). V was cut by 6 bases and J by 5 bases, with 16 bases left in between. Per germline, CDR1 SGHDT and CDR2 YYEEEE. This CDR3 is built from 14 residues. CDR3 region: CASNPTGSVDTQYF. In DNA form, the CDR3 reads TGTGCCAGCAACCCGACAGGTTCGGTAGATACGCAGTATTTT.

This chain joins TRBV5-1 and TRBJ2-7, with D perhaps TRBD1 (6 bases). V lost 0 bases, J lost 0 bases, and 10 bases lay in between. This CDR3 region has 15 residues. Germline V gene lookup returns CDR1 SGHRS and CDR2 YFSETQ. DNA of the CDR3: TGCGCCAGCAGCTTGGTTAACAGGGACTCCTACGAGCAGTACTTC. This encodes CASSLVNRDSYEQYF.

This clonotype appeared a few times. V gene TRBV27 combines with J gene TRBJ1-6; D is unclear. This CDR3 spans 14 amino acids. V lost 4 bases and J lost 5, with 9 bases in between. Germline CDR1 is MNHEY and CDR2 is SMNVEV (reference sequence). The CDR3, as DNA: TGTGCCAGCAGTTCGACAAGAAATAATTCACCCCTCCACTTT. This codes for CASSSTRNNSPLHF.

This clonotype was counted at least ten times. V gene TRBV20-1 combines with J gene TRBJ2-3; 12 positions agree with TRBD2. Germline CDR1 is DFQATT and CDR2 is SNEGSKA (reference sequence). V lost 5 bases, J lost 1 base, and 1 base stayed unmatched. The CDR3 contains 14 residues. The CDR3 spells CSARLAGGTDTQYF. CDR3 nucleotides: TGCAGTGCTCGACTAGCGGGGGGCACAGATACGCAGTATTTT.